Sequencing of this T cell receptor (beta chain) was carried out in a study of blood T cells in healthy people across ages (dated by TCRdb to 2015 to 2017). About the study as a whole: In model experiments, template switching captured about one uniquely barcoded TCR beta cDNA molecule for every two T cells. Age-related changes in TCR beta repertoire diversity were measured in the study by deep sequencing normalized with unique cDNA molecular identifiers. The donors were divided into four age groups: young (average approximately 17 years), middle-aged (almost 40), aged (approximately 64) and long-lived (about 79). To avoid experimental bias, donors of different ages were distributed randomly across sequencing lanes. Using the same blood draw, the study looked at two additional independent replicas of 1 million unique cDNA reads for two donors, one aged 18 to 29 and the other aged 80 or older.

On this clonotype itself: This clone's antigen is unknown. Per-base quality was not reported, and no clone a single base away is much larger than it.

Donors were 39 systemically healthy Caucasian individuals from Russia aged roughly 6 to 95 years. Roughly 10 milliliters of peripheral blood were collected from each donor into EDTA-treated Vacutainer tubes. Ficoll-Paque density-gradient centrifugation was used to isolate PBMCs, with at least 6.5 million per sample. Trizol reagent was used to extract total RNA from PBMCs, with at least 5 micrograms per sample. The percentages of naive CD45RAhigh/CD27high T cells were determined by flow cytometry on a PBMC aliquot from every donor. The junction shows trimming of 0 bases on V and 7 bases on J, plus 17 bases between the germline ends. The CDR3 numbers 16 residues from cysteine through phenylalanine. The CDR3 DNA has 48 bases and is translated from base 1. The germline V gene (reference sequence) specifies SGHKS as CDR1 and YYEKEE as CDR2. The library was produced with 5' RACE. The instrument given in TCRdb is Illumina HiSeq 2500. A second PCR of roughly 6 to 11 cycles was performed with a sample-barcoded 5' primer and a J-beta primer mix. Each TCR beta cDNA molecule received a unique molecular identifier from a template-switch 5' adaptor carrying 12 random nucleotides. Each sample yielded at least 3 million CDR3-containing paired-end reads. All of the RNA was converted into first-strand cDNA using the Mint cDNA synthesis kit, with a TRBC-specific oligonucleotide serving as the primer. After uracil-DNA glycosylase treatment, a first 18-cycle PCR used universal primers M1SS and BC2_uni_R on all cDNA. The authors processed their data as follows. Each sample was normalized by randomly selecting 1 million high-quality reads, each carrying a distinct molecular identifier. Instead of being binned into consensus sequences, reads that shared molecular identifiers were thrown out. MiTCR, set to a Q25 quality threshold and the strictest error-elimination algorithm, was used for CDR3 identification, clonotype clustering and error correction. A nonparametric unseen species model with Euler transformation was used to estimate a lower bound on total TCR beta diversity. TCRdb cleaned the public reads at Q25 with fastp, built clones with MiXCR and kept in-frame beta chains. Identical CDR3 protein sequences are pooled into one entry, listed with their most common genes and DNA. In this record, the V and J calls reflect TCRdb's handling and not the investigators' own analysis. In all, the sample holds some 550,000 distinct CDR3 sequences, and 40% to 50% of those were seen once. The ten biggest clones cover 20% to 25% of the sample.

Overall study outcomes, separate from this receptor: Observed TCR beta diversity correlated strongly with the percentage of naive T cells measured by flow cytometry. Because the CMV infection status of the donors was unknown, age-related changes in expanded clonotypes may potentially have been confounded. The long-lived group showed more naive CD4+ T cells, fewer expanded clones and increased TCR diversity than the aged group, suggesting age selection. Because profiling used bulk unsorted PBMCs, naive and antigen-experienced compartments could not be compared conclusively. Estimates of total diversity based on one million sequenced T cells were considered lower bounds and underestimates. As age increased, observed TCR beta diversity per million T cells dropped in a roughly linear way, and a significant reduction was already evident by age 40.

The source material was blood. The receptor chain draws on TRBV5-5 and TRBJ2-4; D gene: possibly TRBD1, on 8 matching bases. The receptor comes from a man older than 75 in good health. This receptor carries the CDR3 CASSLESTGGGNIQYF. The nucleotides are TGTGCCAGCAGCTTGGAGTCCACAGGGGGGGGGAACATTCAGTACTTC.